This T cell receptor (beta chain) was obtained from a study of shared clonotypes between healthy human individuals (dated by TCRdb to 2018 to 2021). In terms of the full investigation: A couple of women and a few men aged 18 to 49 years were included in the cohort. To increase sequencing depth and limit assay-specific biases, different laboratories used diverse techniques to prepare libraries and sequence TCR repertoires. To estimate repertoire size and how much clonotypes are shared between individuals, the study performed deep sequencing of blood TCR repertoires from 4 to 6 healthy adults. Per donor, leukapheresis produced somewhere between about 0.9 and 10 billion PBMCs. For each donor, CD4 naive and CD4 memory were each given three plates, CD8 naive was given two plates, and CD8 memory was given one plate.

Study-level results and caveats: Sampling was restricted to blood, and TCR repertoires in tissue are likely to differ from TCR repertoires in blood. Naive subsets generally had larger estimated clonotype richness than memory subsets did. When a few donors were compared, the shared fraction of clonotypes was around 5% for naive CD4, roughly 3.3% for naive CD8, roughly 2.3% for memory CD4, and roughly 0.43% for memory CD8. Because the study included a small number of donors, the genetic and exposure-history diversity represented was limited. Pairwise subsampling indicated that sequencing depth was expected to affect the degree of clonotype sharing among donors. Even with the large sequencing depth, rarefaction of the sorted-subset datasets indicated that sequencing was incomplete. Compared with non-shared clonotypes, the clonotypes found in all four sorted-subset donors had higher generation probabilities.

TCR CDR3 regions were amplified from genomic DNA by multiplex PCR using the deep immunoSEQ assay. Genomic DNA extracted from each cell subset was distributed evenly over all wells of several immunoSEQ 96-well plates, and each plate served as one replicate. For sorted subsets, approximately 190 ng of genomic DNA, equivalent to around 29,000 T cell genomes, went into each replicate PCR. The purified libraries were quantified using a Qubit 3.0 fluorometer, sized with a Bioanalyzer 2100, and then quantified again using the KAPA Library Quantification kit. Each immunoSEQ 96-well plate was sequenced on its own single-read 150-cycle Illumina NextSeq 550 flow cell. Turning to the authors' computational methods: Because the immunoSEQ output included only junctional sequences and no quality scores, the filtering could not be the same as the filtering used for full-length reads. To assign V/J genes and CDR3, sequences were annotated against IMGT germline references using PyIR, a Python wrapper for IgBLAST v1.9. Any read was removed if the V/J assignment was weak (E-value above 1e-6), the CDR3 was missing, or the read contained stop codons, out-of-frame junctions, or ambiguous translated residues. A V3J clonotype was defined by an identical inferred V gene, J gene, and CDR3 amino acid sequence. Percentage overlap between repertoires was calculated by dividing the number of shared unique clonotypes by the size of the smaller repertoire. Richness of each repertoire was evaluated using RTK rarefaction, the Chao1 estimator, and Recon v2.1 estimates of unobserved clonotypes. OLGA was used to compute generation probabilities for all TCRbeta clonotypes that the gDNA method yielded from several donors. TCRdb limited this immuneACCESS table to in-frame rearrangements with V and J called. A share of clones is missing; checked studies link under half to unresolved V genes, and the rest is unexplained. V and J calls and clone size follow that table, whereas D and trimming were derived from the DNA. Recorded for this sample are nearly 750,000 clones; around 70% of them occurred a single time. In total, the top ten clones hold more than 1.5% of the sample.

V lost 8 bases and J lost 5 bases; the stretch between them is 12 bases long. From a lookup of the germline V gene (reference sequence), CDR1 and CDR2 are DFQATT and SNEGSKA. The CDR3 starts with the cysteine, ends with the phenylalanine, and has 11 residues. The only DNA kept is the CDR3, 33 bases in frame from the first base. The donors were healthy, HIV-negative adults who had no recently reported acute infections or vaccinations. Every donor was a Caucasian adult residing in Nashville, Tennessee, USA. CD4+ T cells were enriched by magnetic negative selection, after which naive cells were positively selected on CD45RA and the negative fraction was taken as the memory subset. After blood collection by leukapheresis, PBMCs were isolated using Ficoll-Histopaque density gradient centrifugation and then cryopreserved in the vapor phase of liquid nitrogen. Analytical flow cytometry was used to check the purity and quantity of each magnetically sorted T cell population. From each sorted fraction, genomic DNA was isolated and quantified by UV absorbance on a Nanodrop 2000c.

This clone was seen a single time. The target of this receptor is not known. It has no much larger one-base neighbor in the sample; base qualities were not kept. Recombination connected TRBV20-1 to TRBJ1-1, with the identity of the D gene unclear. The sequencing sample was made of memory CD4+ T cells sorted from blood. What the cell subset or site label conveys for this sample: CD45RA-negative fraction. The TCR was taken from a woman aged 30 to 39 in good health. The CDR3 loop reads CSSPTETEAFF. The nucleotides read TGCAGTTCTCCTACCGAGACTGAAGCTTTCTTT.